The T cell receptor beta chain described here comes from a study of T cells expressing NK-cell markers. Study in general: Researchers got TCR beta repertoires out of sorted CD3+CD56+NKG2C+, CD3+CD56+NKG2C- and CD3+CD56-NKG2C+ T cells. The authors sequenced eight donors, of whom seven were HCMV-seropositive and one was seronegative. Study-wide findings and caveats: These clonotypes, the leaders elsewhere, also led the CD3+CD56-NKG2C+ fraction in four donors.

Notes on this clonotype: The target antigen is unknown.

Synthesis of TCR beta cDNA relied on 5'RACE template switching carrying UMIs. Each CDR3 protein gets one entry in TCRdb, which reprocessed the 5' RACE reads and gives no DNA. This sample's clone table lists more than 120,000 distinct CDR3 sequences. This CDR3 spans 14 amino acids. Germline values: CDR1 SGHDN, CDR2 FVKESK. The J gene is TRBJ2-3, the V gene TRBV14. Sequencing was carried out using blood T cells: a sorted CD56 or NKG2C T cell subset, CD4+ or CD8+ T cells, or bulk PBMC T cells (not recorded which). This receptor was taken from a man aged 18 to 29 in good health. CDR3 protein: CASSQLSTLDTQYF.